The 5 T cell receptor beta chains below were found in one sample sequenced in a study of regulatory T cells in long-lasting Graves disease. Assembly of TCR beta libraries relied on iRepertoire HTBI primers together with Arm-PCR of CDR3 regions. TCRdb reprocessed the multiplex PCR reads via MiXCR and lists one record per CDR3 protein. The table has 400,000 to 500,000 distinct CDR3 sequences, about 15% seen once. The sample's time point: newly diagnosed GD, antithyroid drugs for less than 3 months. RNA extracted from PBMCs served as the sequencing template. These data also formed part of another study, on T cells in Graves' hyperthyroidism and ophthalmopathy.

The sequences come from peripheral blood mononuclear cells (PBMCs), collected at new diagnosis, from a patient treated with antithyroid drugs. These receptors originate from a woman aged 25 to 39 with Graves disease.

The genes are TRBV13 and TRBJ2-7; 15 nucleotides agree with TRBD2. CDR1 is PRHDT and CDR2 is FYEKMQ in the germline V gene (reference sequence). The junction had 8 bases not matched to a gene; V was cut back by 5 bases and J by 6 bases. This CDR3 region has 16 residues. In DNA, the CDR3 is TGTGCCAGCAGCGGACTAGCGGGAGGGAAGGGTGGCGAGCAGTACTTC. Translation gives CASSGLAGGKGGEQYF.

V gene TRBV7-3 combines with J gene TRBJ2-2; D could derive from TRBD1 or TRBD2 (6 bases each). From germline, CDR1 is SGHTA and CDR2 FQGTGA. With 3 bases removed from V and 2 bases from J, the gap between germline ends came to 10 bases. CDR3 size: 15 residues. In DNA form, the CDR3 reads TGTGCCAGCAGCTTGGGGGGACACAACACCGGGGAGCTGTTTTTT. Translation: CASSLGGHNTGELFF.

There are many counts of this clonotype. The rearrangement joins TRBV29-1 to TRBJ1-1; the D is unclear. The CDR3 is made up of 10 amino acids. Trimming took 6 bases from V and 1 from J, leaving 3 bases between them. Germline V gene sequence: CDR1 SQVTM, CDR2 ANQGSEA. In DNA form, the CDR3 reads TGCAGCGTGGGGAACACTGAAGCTTTCTTT. Its translation: CSVGNTEAFF.

This clonotype appeared a few times. The chain is built from TRBV25-1 and TRBJ1-1; the D gene is possibly TRBD1 (5 bases). The CDR3 loop spans 12 amino acids. Looked up from germline, CDR1 is MGHDK and CDR2 is SYGVNS. V was cut by 5 bases and J by 6 bases, with 10 bases left in between. The CDR3 nucleotides read TGTGCCAGCAGTTTGCCGGGGGCTGAAGCTTTCTTT. Protein sequence: CASSLPGAEAFF.

This clonotype has ten or more counts. V gene TRBV6-1 combines with J gene TRBJ2-7; no clear D. This CDR3 contains 13 residues. V dropped 5 bases and J dropped 1 base, with 9 bases sitting between them. Germline-derived CDR1 and CDR2 are MNHNS and SASEGT. CDR3 sequence: CASSSTLSYEQYF. CDR3 DNA: TGTGCCAGCAGTAGTACACTATCCTACGAGCAGTACTTC.